Included here is one TCR beta chain sequence, with context. This receptor's antigen is unknown. Base qualities are not recorded, but no much larger clone differs from it by a single base. Other DNA variants within this sample encode the same CDR3. CD8 naive samples were obtained by positive selection for CCR7 among CD45RO-negative cells, yielding a CD45RA+CCR7+ population from which TemRA cells were excluded. The donors were healthy, HIV-negative adults who had no recently reported acute infections or vaccinations. All donors were Caucasian adults living in Nashville, Tennessee, USA. Blood was collected by leukapheresis, and PBMCs were isolated by Ficoll-Histopaque density gradient centrifugation and then cryopreserved in liquid nitrogen vapor phase. Purity and quantity of every magnetically sorted T cell population were checked by analytical flow cytometry. Each sorted fraction had its genomic DNA isolated and then quantified by UV absorbance on a Nanodrop 2000c.

From the germline V gene (reference sequence), CDR1 is LNHDA and CDR2 is SQIVND. V has 5 bases trimmed and J has 3 bases trimmed; junction bases matching no gene number 6. Including the terminal cysteine and phenylalanine, the CDR3 comprises 15 residues. The only DNA kept is the CDR3, 45 bases in frame from the first base. These data are taken from a study of shared clonotypes between healthy human individuals (dated by TCRdb to the early 2020s). At the level of the whole study: The cohort included a few men and two women between 18 and 49 years of age. Each donor's leukapheresis produced roughly between roughly 0.85 and 10 billion PBMCs. To estimate repertoire size and how much clonotypes are shared between individuals, the study performed deep sequencing of blood TCR repertoires from 4 to 6 healthy adults. For each donor, three plates each were used for CD4 naive and CD4 memory, two plates were used for CD8 naive, and one plate was used for CD8 memory. To increase sequencing depth and limit assay-specific biases, TCR repertoire library preparation and sequencing were carried out by different laboratories using diverse techniques. The research as a whole found: Based on pairwise subsampling, the degree of clonotype sharing among donors was expected to be affected by sequencing depth. Even with the large sequencing depth, rarefaction of the sorted-subset datasets indicated that sequencing was incomplete. Because the study included only a small number of donors, the genetic and exposure-history diversity represented was limited. Naive subsets generally had larger estimated clonotype richness than memory subsets. Sampling was restricted to blood, and TCR repertoires in tissue are likely to differ from TCR repertoires in blood. About 5% of naive CD4, more than 3% of naive CD8, approximately 2.2% of memory CD4, and 0.35% to 0.4% of memory CD8 clonotypes were shared across several donors. Compared with non-shared clonotypes, clonotypes shared by all four sorted-subset donors had higher generation probabilities.

Using the deep immunoSEQ assay, TCR CDR3 regions were amplified from genomic DNA by multiplex PCR. Genomic DNA extracted from each cell subset was distributed evenly over all wells of several immunoSEQ 96-well plates, and each plate served as one replicate. For sorted subsets, each replicate PCR was loaded with approximately 190 ng genomic DNA, equivalent to 25,000 to 35,000 T cell genomes. The purified libraries were quantified using a Qubit 3.0 fluorometer, sized with a Bioanalyzer 2100, and then quantified again using the KAPA Library Quantification kit. Each immunoSEQ 96-well plate was sequenced on its own single-read 150-cycle Illumina NextSeq 550 flow cell. The original methods were these. Because only junctional sequences without quality scores were contained in the immunoSEQ output, filtering matching that applied to full-length reads could not be performed. To assign V/J genes and CDR3, sequences were annotated using PyIR, a Python wrapper for IgBLAST v1.9, with IMGT germline references. Reads were filtered out if the reads had weak V/J assignments (E-value above 1e-6), no CDR3, stop codons, out-of-frame junctions, or ambiguous translated residues. V3J clonotypes were defined as sequences sharing an identical inferred V gene, J gene, and CDR3 amino acid sequence. The percentage overlap between two repertoires was calculated by dividing the number of shared unique clonotypes by the size of the smaller repertoire. Repertoire richness was assessed with RTK rarefaction, the Chao1 estimator, and Recon v2.1 estimates of unobserved clonotypes. For all TCRbeta clonotypes obtained by the gDNA method from four donors, generation probabilities were computed with OLGA. Sourced from immuneACCESS, this table was stored by TCRdb with only in-frame sequences that have V and J called. A share of the clones is absent; for the studies checked, an unresolved V gene accounts for under half, and the remainder has no known explanation. Clonal size and the V and J genes are those of that table, whereas D and trimming came from the DNA. The table for this sample lists around 1.9 million clones; about 93% of them were counted only once. The ten biggest clones cover approximately 1.7% of the sample.

The receptor's source is a man between 18 and 29 years old in good health. Some clones in this sample may be carry-over from other donors' samples. The sample consisted of naive CD8+ T cells from PBMCs. Explained via the paper, the cell subset or site label denotes: CD45RA+CCR7+. Recombination joined TRBV19 with TRBJ1-4; a stretch of 7 junction bases matches TRBD1. The nucleotides are TGTGCCAGTAGTTCCCGGGACAGATCTAATGAAAAACTGTTTTTT. Its protein is CASSSRDRSNEKLFF.